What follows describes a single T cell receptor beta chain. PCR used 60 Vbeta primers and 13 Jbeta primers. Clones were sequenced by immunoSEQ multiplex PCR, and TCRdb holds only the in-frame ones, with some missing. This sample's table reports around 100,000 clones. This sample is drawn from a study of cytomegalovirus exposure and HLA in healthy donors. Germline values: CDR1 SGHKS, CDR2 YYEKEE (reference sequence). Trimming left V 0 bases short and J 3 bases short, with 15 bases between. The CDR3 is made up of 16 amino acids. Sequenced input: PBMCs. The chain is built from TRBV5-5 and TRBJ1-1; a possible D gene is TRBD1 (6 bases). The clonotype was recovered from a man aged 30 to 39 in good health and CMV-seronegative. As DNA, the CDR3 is TGTGCCAGCAGCTTGGGCAGGGGCTTTAAAGACACTGAAGCTTTCTTT. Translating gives CASSLGRGFKDTEAFF.